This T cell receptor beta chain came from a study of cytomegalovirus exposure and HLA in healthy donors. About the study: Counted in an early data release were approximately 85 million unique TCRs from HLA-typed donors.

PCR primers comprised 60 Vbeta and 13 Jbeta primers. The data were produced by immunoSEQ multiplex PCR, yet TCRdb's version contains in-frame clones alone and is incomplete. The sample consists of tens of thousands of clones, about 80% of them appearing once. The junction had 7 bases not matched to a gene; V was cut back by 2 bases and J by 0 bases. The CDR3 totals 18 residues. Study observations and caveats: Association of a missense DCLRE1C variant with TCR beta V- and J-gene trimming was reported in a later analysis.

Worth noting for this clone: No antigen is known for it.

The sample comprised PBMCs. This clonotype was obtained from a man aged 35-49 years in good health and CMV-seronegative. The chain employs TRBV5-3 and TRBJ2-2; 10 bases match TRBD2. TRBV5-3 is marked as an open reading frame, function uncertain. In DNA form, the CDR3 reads TGTGCCAGAAGCTTTCCCCTAGCGGGGGACGCGAACACCGGGGAGCTGTTTTTT. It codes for CARSFPLAGDANTGELFF.